This T cell receptor (beta chain) appears in the sequencing data of a study of blood T cell repertoires in COVID-19 (dated by TCRdb to 2018 to 2021). General notes on the study: The collaborator samples originated in the United States, Italy and Spain and spanned the acute and convalescent phases of COVID-19. The prospective study material was composed of cDNA or gDNA derived from T cells, B-cell-depleted T cells, or PBMCs. Nearly every sample came with metadata listing a de-identified subject ID, COVID-19 status, age in years and sex. Where available, HLA class I and class II types were obtained from metadata supplied by the sample provider rather than from assay-based typing. Subjects who had been exposed to COVID-19, were actively infected with it, or had recovered from it provided the deeply sampled blood TCRbeta repertoires that made up the dataset. The repertoires were made available in a free public database intended to serve as a resource for research on the immune response to SARS-CoV-2. The samples were drawn from two sources: the first 160 participants of the ongoing ImmuneRACE study, and 1,000 to 1,500 subjects contributed by 6 global collaborators.

The collaborating institutions used their own protocols to collect whole blood in K2EDTA tubes. Collaborator samples were shipped for TCRbeta analysis as frozen whole blood, isolated PBMCs, or DNA extracted from either sample type. TCRbeta CDR3 regions were amplified from genomic DNA by means of the immunoSEQ Assay, a bias-controlled multiplex PCR. The study's own analysis went as follows. Nucleated cell counts per sample were estimated from amplification of reference gene primers within the assay. To quantify the absolute abundance of each unique TCRbeta CDR3 rearrangement, sequence reads were collapsed and filtered. For each sample, productive Simpson clonality was calculated as the square root of Simpson's diversity index across productive rearrangements. What TCRdb holds here is the immuneACCESS table cut down to in-frame rearrangements. Part of the clones is not present; checked against another copy, under half of the missing clones reflect an unresolved V gene, and the others are unexplained. The DNA gave D and trimming, while V, J and clone size come from that table. This sample lists 100,000 to 120,000 clones; about 76% were detected once. Of the sample, roughly two fifths falls within the top ten clones.

The junction shows trimming of 6 bases on V and 2 bases on J, and the gene matches do not reach 10 bases of it. CDR1 and CDR2 were assigned from the germline V gene as SNHLY and FYNNEI. The CDR3 contains 17 residues, cysteine and phenylalanine counted. Of all the DNA, just the CDR3 is kept, 51 bases in frame from base 1. This clone has just one count. This receptor's antigen is unknown. Within one base of it there is no much larger clone, and no base qualities were kept. What the study reported, not specific to this receptor: The amount of clinical and demographic metadata varied by source and participant and was provided uncurated.

This TCR derives from a man older than 75 with acute or convalescent COVID-19. The material sequenced was peripheral blood. The sequence joins TRBV2 to TRBJ2-2; TRBD2 agrees with 9 junctional bases. The DNA sequence is given as TGTGCCAGCAGGGGGATCCGACTAGCGGTCAACACCGGGGAGCTGTTTTTT. Its amino acids are CASRGIRLAVNTGELFF.